This T cell receptor (beta chain) was observed in a study of cytomegalovirus exposure and HLA in healthy donors. Primers included in the PCR were 60 Vbeta and 13 Jbeta primers. TCRdb keeps only in-frame clones here, not all; method: immunoSEQ multiplex PCR. The data show 60,000 to 75,000 clones, around 70% seen once. Findings of the study overall: Accounts indicate the classifier identified cytomegalovirus status with strong specificity and sensitivity. Another analysis was done later, and it associated around 16,000 TCR beta sequences with HLA alleles at 0.05 false discovery rate. When a later analysis compared HLA-associated TCR beta chains with equally common others, the HLA-associated chains turned out to be more clonally expanded and to have lower generation probabilities. TCR beta V segments were, for the most part, productive about 87% or about 30% of the time in an earlier analysis.

Germline CDR1 WNHNN, CDR2 SYGVQD (reference sequence). The CDR3 totals 15 residues. With 1 base removed from V and 5 bases from J, the gap between germline ends came to 12 bases. As for this clone: Its specificity is not known.

V is TRBV10-1 and J is TRBJ2-1; TRBD2 is a possible D gene (5 bases). Specimen: PBMCs. The source is a woman in her 30s in good health and CMV-seropositive. The CDR3 is CASSELKLGDNEQFF. DNA for the CDR3: TGCGCCAGCAGTGAGTTGAAACTAGGTGACAATGAGCAGTTCTTC.